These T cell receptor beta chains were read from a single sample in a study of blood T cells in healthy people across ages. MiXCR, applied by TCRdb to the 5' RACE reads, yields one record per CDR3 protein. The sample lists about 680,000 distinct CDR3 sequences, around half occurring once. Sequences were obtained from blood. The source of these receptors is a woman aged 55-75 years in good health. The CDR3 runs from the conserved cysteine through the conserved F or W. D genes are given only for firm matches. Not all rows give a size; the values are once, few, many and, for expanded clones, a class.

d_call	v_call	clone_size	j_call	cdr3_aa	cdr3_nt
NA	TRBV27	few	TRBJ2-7	CASSLFPTVSYEQYF	TGTGCCAGCAGTTTATTCCCGACTGTCTCCTACGAGCAGTACTTC
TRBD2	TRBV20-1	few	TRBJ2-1	CSAQAGVHEQFF	TGCAGTGCTCAAGCGGGAGTCCATGAGCAGTTCTTC
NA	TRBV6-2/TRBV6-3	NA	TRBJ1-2	CASSSAFGYTF	TGTGCCAGCAGTTCTGCGTTCGGCTACACCTTC
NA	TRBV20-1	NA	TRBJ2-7	CSASPPGRRNDEQYF	TGCAGTGCTAGCCCCCCGGGCAGGCGAAACGACGAGCAGTACTTC
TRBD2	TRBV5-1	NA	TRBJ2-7	CASSYGLADTHGEQYF	TGCGCCAGCAGCTACGGACTAGCGGATACCCACGGGGAGCAGTACTTC
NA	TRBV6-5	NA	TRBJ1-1	CASRPPGHKNTEAFF	TGTGCCAGCAGGCCCCCGGGACACAAGAACACTGAAGCTTTCTTT
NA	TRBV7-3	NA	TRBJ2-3	CASSTDGTDTQYF	TGTGCCAGCAGCACCGATGGCACAGATACGCAGTATTTT
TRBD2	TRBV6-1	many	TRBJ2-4	CASSGLAGTGYIQYF	TGTGCCAGCAGTGGACTAGCGGGCACGGGTTACATTCAGTACTTC
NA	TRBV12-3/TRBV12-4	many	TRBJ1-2	CASSFTGTRGASGGYTF	TGTGCCAGCAGTTTTACCGGGACAAGGGGGGCTTCGGGTGGCTACACCTTC
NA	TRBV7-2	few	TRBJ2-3	CASARHITDTQYF	TGTGCCAGCGCCCGGCACATCACAGATACGCAGTATTTT
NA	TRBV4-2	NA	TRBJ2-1	CASSQGLAQRGGHAYNEQFF	TGTGCCAGCAGCCAAGGACTAGCACAACGCGGGGGACATGCCTACAATGAGCAGTTCTTC
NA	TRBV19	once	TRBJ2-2	CASSIRQGRLAVNTGELFF	TGTGCCAGTAGTATTCGACAGGGGCGACTAGCTGTGAACACCGGGGAGCTGTTTTTT
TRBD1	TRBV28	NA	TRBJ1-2	CASSSSDRDSFFYGYTF	TGTGCCAGCAGCAGCTCTGACCGGGACAGCTTTTTCTATGGCTACACCTTC
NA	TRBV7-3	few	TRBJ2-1	CASSPQPSPNEQFF	TGTGCCAGCAGCCCTCAGCCTAGTCCCAATGAGCAGTTCTTC
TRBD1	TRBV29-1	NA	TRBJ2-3	CSVEDLGRQGPADTQYF	TGCAGCGTTGAAGATCTGGGACGACAGGGACCTGCAGATACGCAGTATTTT
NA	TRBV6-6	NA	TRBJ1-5	CASRPDRSGQPQHF	TGTGCCAGCAGGCCAGACAGGAGCGGGCAGCCCCAGCATTTT
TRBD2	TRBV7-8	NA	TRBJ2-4	CASSLGSGRAQNIQYF	TGTGCCAGCAGCTTAGGGAGCGGGAGGGCCCAAAACATTCAGTACTTC
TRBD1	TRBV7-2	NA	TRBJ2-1	CASSLLRDRGYNEQFF	TGTGCCAGCAGCCTACTCCGGGACAGGGGGTACAATGAGCAGTTCTTC
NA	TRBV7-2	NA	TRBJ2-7	CASSSTVASNYEQYF	TGTGCCAGCAGCTCGACAGTCGCATCGAATTACGAGCAGTACTTC
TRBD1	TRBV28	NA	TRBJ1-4	CASNPLGTGDEKLFF	TGTGCCAGCAACCCTCTCGGGACAGGGGATGAAAAACTGTTTTTT
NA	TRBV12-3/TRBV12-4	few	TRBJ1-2	CASSPTSGENYGYTF	TGTGCCAGCAGTCCGACATCCGGGGAGAACTATGGCTACACCTTC
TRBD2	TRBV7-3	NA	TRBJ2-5	CASRPGLAGLYQETQYF	TGTGCCAGCAGGCCCGGACTAGCGGGCCTGTACCAAGAGACCCAGTACTTC
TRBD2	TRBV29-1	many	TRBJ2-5	CSVERGLAGQETQYF	TGCAGCGTTGAACGGGGACTAGCGGGACAAGAGACCCAGTACTTC
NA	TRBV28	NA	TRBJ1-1	CASSSPWTEGMNTEAFF	TGTGCCAGCAGTTCCCCTTGGACGGAGGGCATGAACACTGAAGCTTTCTTT
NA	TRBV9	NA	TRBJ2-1	CASSGGGLAVINEQFF	TGTGCCAGCAGCGGGGGGGGGCTAGCGGTGATCAATGAGCAGTTCTTC
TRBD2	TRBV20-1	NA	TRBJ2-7	CSAKTSGAAYEQYF	TGCAGTGCTAAGACTAGCGGGGCCGCCTACGAGCAGTACTTC
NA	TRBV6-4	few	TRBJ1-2	CASSDTARGSYTF	TGTGCCAGCAGTGACACGGCGCGGGGGAGCTACACCTTC
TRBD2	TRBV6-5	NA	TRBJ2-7	CASSYVSGLYEQYF	TGTGCCAGCAGTTACGTTAGCGGGCTCTACGAGCAGTACTTC
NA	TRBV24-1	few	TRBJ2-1	CATSALDSENEQFF	TGTGCCACCAGTGCCCTGGACAGTGAAAATGAGCAGTTCTTC
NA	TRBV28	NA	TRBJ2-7	CASRIKTNFHEQYF	TGTGCCAGCAGAATCAAGACTAACTTCCACGAGCAGTACTTC
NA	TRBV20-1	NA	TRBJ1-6	CSATPTGDNSPLHF	TGCAGTGCTACCCCGACGGGTGATAATTCACCCCTCCACTTT
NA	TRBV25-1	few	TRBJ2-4	CASRTGGNIQYF	TGTGCCAGCAGGACAGGCGGGAACATTCAGTACTTC
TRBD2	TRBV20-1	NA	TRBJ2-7	CSATGGTSGRNYEQYF	TGCAGTGCTACGGGGGGGACTAGCGGGAGAAACTACGAGCAGTACTTC
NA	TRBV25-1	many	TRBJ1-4	CASSEQGRNEKLFF	TGTGCCAGCAGTGAACAGGGACGGAATGAAAAACTGTTTTTT
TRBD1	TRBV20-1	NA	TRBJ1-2	CSARNRQGFYGYTF	TGCAGTGCTAGGAATCGACAGGGCTTCTATGGCTACACCTTC
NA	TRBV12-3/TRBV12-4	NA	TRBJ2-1	CASSFLTDYNEQFF	TGTGCCAGCAGTTTTTTAACGGATTACAATGAGCAGTTCTTC
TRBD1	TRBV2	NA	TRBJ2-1	CASTWDSSYNEQFF	TGTGCCAGCACCTGGGACAGCTCCTACAATGAGCAGTTCTTC
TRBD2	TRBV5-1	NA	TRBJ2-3	CASSKGTSGLTDTQYF	TGCGCCAGCAGCAAGGGGACTAGCGGACTCACAGATACGCAGTATTTT
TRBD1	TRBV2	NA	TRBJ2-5	CASSDRGPETQYF	TGTGCCAGCAGCGACAGGGGGCCGGAGACCCAGTACTTC
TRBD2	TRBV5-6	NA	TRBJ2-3	CASSLALAGVRGDTQYF	TGTGCCAGCAGCTTGGCGCTAGCGGGAGTCCGGGGAGATACGCAGTATTTT
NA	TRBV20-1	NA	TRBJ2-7	CSGTADSYEQYF	TGCAGTGGAACAGCCGACTCCTACGAGCAGTACTTC
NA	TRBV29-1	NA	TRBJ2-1	CSVESGAIDHEQFF	TGCAGCGTTGAATCGGGAGCAATCGATCATGAGCAGTTCTTC
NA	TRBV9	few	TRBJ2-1	CASSGGASNEQFF	TGTGCCAGCAGCGGAGGGGCTAGCAATGAGCAGTTCTTC
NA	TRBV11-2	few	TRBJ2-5	CASSFTWTPGETQYF	TGTGCCAGCAGCTTTACCTGGACCCCTGGGGAGACCCAGTACTTC
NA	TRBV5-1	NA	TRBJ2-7	CASSRVEGGYEQYF	TGCGCCAGCAGCCGGGTCGAAGGGGGGTACGAGCAGTACTTC